This paragraph reports one T cell receptor beta chain. After thawing and overnight rest, PBMC were stained with GMM-loaded CD1B tetramer, viability dye and anti-CD3 for sorting. The CD1B tetramers carried C32 glucose monomycolate purified from Rhodococcus equi. CDR1 and CDR2 from the germline V gene are MNHNY and SVGAGI (reference sequence). V shed 2 bases and J 6 bases; nucleotides not matched to a gene: 1. The CDR3 totals 14 residues. The protocol was immunoSEQ multiplex PCR, while the TCRdb copy is restricted to in-frame clones and leaves out a portion. Of more than 70,000 clones in the sample, under 95% are singletons; the top ten hold under 2.5%. This specimen belongs to a study of T cells in tuberculosis.

The TCR originated in an adult woman with latent tuberculosis. This sequence joins TRBV6-6 and TRBJ1-6; 7 nucleotides line up with TRBD1. The specimen sequenced was CD1b-GMM tetramer-negative cells sorted from PBMCs. CDR3 protein: CASSYGDSNSPLHF. For the CDR3, the DNA is TGTGCCAGCAGTTACGGGGACAGTAATTCACCCCTCCACTTT.